This T cell receptor beta chain stems from a study of memory CD4+ T cells and cytomegalovirus serostatus. The study's findings and limits: About 40% of the roughly 160 known CMV-associated TCRbeta sequences appeared in CD4+ memory.

The V gene's germline CDR1 is SGHDN and CDR2 FVKESK. The V and J ends lost 1 base and 2 bases respectively, with 9 bases between them. The CDR3 totals 14 residues. The sort gate was single viable CD3+CD4+CD8-CD45RO+ cells for memory CD4+ T cells. Serostatus was set by detecting CMV pp150, pp28, p38, p52 IgG. After thawing, CD4+ T cells were positively selected. About this clone itself: Its antigen is unknown.

Using immunoSEQ multiplex PCR, the repertoire was profiled, and TCRdb retains in-frame clones only, with some absent. Here the sample spans some 48,000 clones, around 80% being singletons. The sequence came from an adult in good health and CMV-seronegative. The sequenced material came from memory CD4+ T cells from blood. This chain joins TRBV14 and TRBJ2-7, with a tentative D call TRBD2 (6 bases). The CDR3 region is CASSQAGVPYEQYF. CDR3 nucleotides: TGTGCCAGCAGCCAAGCGGGGGTTCCCTACGAGCAGTACTTC. Looking up the rest from reference TRBV14 and TRBJ2-7 gives the full variable domain: EAGVTQFPSHSVIEKGQTVTLRCDPISGHDNLYWYRRVMGKEIKFLLHFVKESKQDESGMPNNRFLAERTGGTYSTLKVQPAELEDSGVYFCASSQAGVPYEQYFGPGTRLTVT.